Listed below are T cell receptor beta chains from one sample, sequenced in a study of T-cell reconstitution after alpha-beta-depleted transplantation in children. A single record per CDR3 protein comes from TCRdb applying MiXCR to the PCR reads. The sample lists hundreds of thousands of distinct CDR3 sequences; 18% were seen once. Sequences were derived from PBMCs from the stem cell graft donor, sampled from the stem cell graft. The source of these receptors is a human donor who donated a stem cell graft to a child with acute lymphoblastic leukemia. The CDR3 runs from the conserved cysteine through the conserved F or W. D genes are given only for firm matches. Size is omitted from some rows. Given values are once, few, many or a class for expanded clones.

few | TRBJ2-7 | - | TRBV11-1 | CASSSHNGVSYEQYF | TGTGCCAGCAGCTCTCATAACGGGGTCTCCTACGAGCAGTACTTC
- | TRBJ2-7 | - | TRBV27 | CAGTKPLSSYEQYF | TGTGCCGGAACTAAGCCCTTGAGCTCCTACGAGCAGTACTTC
- | TRBJ2-1 | - | TRBV5-1 | CASSWAGYNEQFF | TGCGCCAGCAGCTGGGCGGGCTACAATGAGCAGTTCTTC
few | TRBJ1-1 | - | TRBV20-1 | CSARKTGNTEAFF | TGCAGTGCTAGAAAAACAGGGAACACTGAAGCTTTCTTT
- | TRBJ2-1 | - | TRBV20-1 | CSAREGGARDEQFF | TGCAGTGCTAGAGAGGGGGGAGCCCGGGATGAGCAGTTCTTC
few | TRBJ2-1 | TRBD1 | TRBV5-1 | CASSFPGTGSSNEQFF | TGCGCCAGCAGCTTCCCCGGGACAGGGAGTTCCAATGAGCAGTTCTTC
few | TRBJ2-7 | TRBD2 | TRBV9 | CASSAGTKAYEQYF | TGTGCCAGCAGCGCCGGGACTAAGGCATACGAGCAGTACTTC
few | TRBJ1-3 | TRBD1 | TRBV11-1 | CASSLAGGDRRYSGNTIYF | TGTGCCAGCAGCTTAGCAGGAGGGGACAGGCGATACTCTGGAAACACCATATATTTT
few | TRBJ2-3 | TRBD2 | TRBV24-1 | CATSDFGTSGTPVGDTQYF | TGTGCCACCAGTGATTTTGGGACTAGCGGGACCCCAGTAGGAGATACGCAGTATTTT
many | TRBJ2-1 | TRBD1 | TRBV20-1 | CSADNRGRAYNEQFF | TGCAGTGCGGACAACAGGGGGCGGGCCTACAATGAGCAGTTCTTC
- | TRBJ2-1 | - | TRBV29-1 | CSVNSQGTGSYNEQFF | TGCAGCGTTAACTCACAAGGGACCGGCTCCTACAATGAGCAGTTCTTC
- | TRBJ2-2 | - | TRBV3-1 | CASSQVGDTGELFF | TGTGCCAGCAGCCAAGTGGGAGACACCGGGGAGCTGTTTTTT
- | TRBJ2-4 | - | TRBV29-1 | CSVVPATKNIQYF | TGCAGCGTTGTGCCCGCCACCAAAAACATTCAGTACTTC
- | TRBJ2-1 | TRBD2 | TRBV20-1 | CSVTSGRDNEQFF | TGCAGTGTCACTAGCGGGAGGGACAATGAGCAGTTCTTC
few | TRBJ2-7 | - | TRBV7-6 | CASSLALAEQYF | TGTGCCAGCAGCTTAGCGCTCGCCGAGCAGTACTTC
few | TRBJ2-7 | - | TRBV20-1 | CSARERGRTGWAHYEQYF | TGCAGTGCTAGAGAAAGAGGAAGAACGGGTTGGGCCCACTACGAGCAGTACTTC
- | TRBJ2-7 | - | TRBV20-1 | CSAPKSGRGLKYEQYF | TGCAGTGCCCCTAAATCAGGGAGAGGTTTGAAATACGAGCAGTACTTC
- | TRBJ2-7 | TRBD1 | TRBV7-9 | CASNLHDRGAYEQYF | TGTGCCAGCAACCTACACGACAGGGGGGCCTACGAGCAGTACTTC
few | TRBJ2-1 | TRBD1 | TRBV30 | CAWSEETGNNEQFF | TGTGCCTGGAGTGAAGAGACAGGGAACAATGAGCAGTTCTTC
- | TRBJ1-4 | - | TRBV29-1 | CSVWVPETNEKLFF | TGCAGCGTTTGGGTCCCCGAGACTAATGAAAAACTGTTTTTT
- | TRBJ2-7 | TRBD1 | TRBV12-3/TRBV12-4 | CASSLGQGALPEQYF | TGTGCCAGCAGCCTCGGACAGGGAGCCCTCCCCGAGCAGTACTTC
- | TRBJ2-3 | TRBD1 | TRBV24-1 | CATSDLRGGGTQYF | TGTGCCACCAGTGATTTGCGAGGGGGCGGGACGCAGTATTTT
- | TRBJ1-1 | - | TRBV3-1 | CASSQGALNTEAFF | TGTGCCAGCAGCCAAGGTGCCTTGAACACTGAAGCTTTCTTT
- | TRBJ2-2 | TRBD2 | TRBV2 | CAICQGLAGVGGTGELFF | TGTGCCATCTGTCAGGGACTAGCGGGAGTGGGGGGCACCGGGGAGCTGTTTTTT
- | TRBJ2-1 | - | TRBV12-3/TRBV12-4 | CASRPDSYNEQFF | TGTGCCAGCAGGCCGGACTCGTACAATGAGCAGTTCTTC
few | TRBJ1-1 | - | TRBV20-1 | CSARGQVEAFF | TGCAGTGCTAGGGGACAAGTTGAAGCTTTCTTT